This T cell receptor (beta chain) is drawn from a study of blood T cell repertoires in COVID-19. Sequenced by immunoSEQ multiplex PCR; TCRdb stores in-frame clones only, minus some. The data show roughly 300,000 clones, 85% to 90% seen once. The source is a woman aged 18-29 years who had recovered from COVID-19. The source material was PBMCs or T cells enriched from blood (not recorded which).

The CDR3 coding sequence is TGCGCCAGCAGTTCAACCGGAGGCAATCAGCCCCAGCATTTT. Its protein is CASSSTGGNQPQHF. This chain connects TRBV5-1 to TRBJ1-5, with D hard to call. This CDR3 spans 14 amino acids. V shed 5 bases and J shed 2 bases, with 11 bases lying between them. Per germline, CDR1 SGHRS and CDR2 YFSETQ.